This T cell receptor (beta chain) was recovered during a study of identical twins. Germline V lookup: CDR1 MNHEY, CDR2 SVGAGI. The ends were cut back, 6 bases at V and 8 bases at J, with 28 bases in the middle. The CDR3 runs to 18 residues. TCRdb fed the 5' RACE reads into MiXCR, producing one record per CDR3 protein. The repertoire holds 460,000 or so distinct CDR3 sequences, with 12% to 15% as singletons. The sample was also reused in another study, on yellow fever vaccine responses in identical twins.

The clonotype originates from a woman between 18 and 29 years old in good health. This sequence joins TRBV6-5 and TRBJ1-4; D is unresolved. Sequencing used CD4+ T cells sorted from blood. Here the CDR3 reads CASRLDGNVASSREKLFF. In nucleotides, the CDR3 is TGTGCCAGCAGACTCGACGGGAATGTTGCGTCAAGCAGAGAAAAACTGTTTTTT.